Each of the 24 T cell receptor beta chains below was sequenced from the same sample in a study of vaccination effects on CD4 cells after COVID-19. Assay used: immunoSEQ multiplex PCR; TCRdb lists only in-frame clones, some missing. The profile shows roughly 26,000 clones, about 80% of them singletons. The antigens these receptors bind are not known. The ViraFEST assay expanded antigen-specific CD4+ T cells with viral peptide pools before sequencing. Upon completion of roughly ten days in culture, CD4+ T cells were isolated. It was between March and December 2020 that the person had a SARS-CoV-2 infection confirmed by PCR. The source material was CD4+ T cells from PBMCs cultured with HCoV-NL63 spike peptides, sampled before COVID-19 vaccination. These receptors originate from a human donor who had a prior SARS-CoV-2 infection.

V gene TRBV21-1 combines with J gene TRBJ2-5; the table gives TRBD2 as D, unverified against the DNA. TRBV21-1 is listed as a pseudogene. The CDR3 covers 18 residues. The chain's CDR3 is CASSKWPPVGGPMKTQYF. The CDR3, as DNA: TGTGCCAGCAGCAAATGGCCCCCGGTGGGAGGGCCGATGAAGACCCAGTACTTC.

The chain is built from TRBV6-5 and TRBJ1-1; D gene unclear. This CDR3 comprises 14 residues. With 6 bases removed from V and 1 base from J, the gap between germline ends came to 12 bases. Germline V lookup: CDR1 MNHEY, CDR2 SVGAGI. In DNA form, the CDR3 reads TGTGCCAGCAGAAAAGGGTTTGGGAACACTGAAGCTTTCTTT. It is translated as CASRKGFGNTEAFF.

The V and J genes are TRBV2 and TRBJ2-6; D not certain. Looked up from germline, CDR1 is SNHLY and CDR2 is FYNNEI. Trimming pared 5 bases from V and 0 bases from J, leaving 8 bases between. The CDR3 runs to 15 residues. As DNA, the CDR3 is TGTGCCAGCAGTCAAGAGGACTCTGGGGCCAACGTCCTGACTTTC. It specifies CASSQEDSGANVLTF.

The rearrangement joins TRBV5-5 to TRBJ1-2; the D gene is possibly TRBD1 (5 bases). The CDR3 is made up of 16 amino acids. Trimming left V 0 bases short and J 0 bases short, with 12 bases between. Germline V lookup: CDR1 SGHKS, CDR2 YYEKEE (reference sequence). The CDR3 region is CASSLDSGTTNYGYTF. The CDR3 DNA sequence: TGTGCCAGCAGCTTGGACTCCGGGACCACTAACTATGGCTACACCTTC.

In this sample, this clone turned up a few times. V is TRBV4-1 and J is TRBJ1-5; 9 bases agree with TRBD1. This CDR3 region has 15 residues. Germline CDR1 MGHRA, CDR2 YSYEKL. V was pared by 1 base and J by 9 bases, with 7 bases of the junction left unmatched. The CDR3 nucleotides read TGCGCCAGCAGCCAAGTGGACAGGGGAGGCTGGCCCCAGCATTTT. This sequence encodes CASSQVDRGGWPQHF.

This clone was seen more than once but under ten times. This sequence joins TRBV10-3 and TRBJ2-1; no reliable D call. There are 12 residues in the CDR3. Germline CDR1 reads ENHRY; CDR2 reads SYGVKD. V lost 2 bases and J lost 4, with 3 bases in between. The CDR3 DNA is TGTGCCATCAGTGAGGGGTACAATGAGCAGTTCTTC. Encoded protein: CAISEGYNEQFF.

This clone was seen just once. The V and J genes are TRBV24-1 and TRBJ1-5; D perhaps matches TRBD1 (6 bases). This CDR3 spans 19 amino acids. V was cut by 1 base and J by 0 bases, with 18 bases left in between. Germline V gene lookup returns CDR1 KGHDR and CDR2 SFDVKD. The CDR3 loop reads CATSDFGRRGGYSNQPQHF. Written as DNA, the CDR3 is TGTGCCACCAGTGATTTCGGCCGCAGGGGCGGTTATAGCAATCAGCCCCAGCATTTT.

In this sample, this clone turned up once. This rearrangement joins TRBV5-8 to TRBJ1-1; TRBD1 agrees at 7 bases. The V gene's germline CDR1 is SGHTS and CDR2 YDEGEE. The CDR3 is 14 amino acids. Trimming at V came to 4 bases and at J to 0 bases, leaving 3 bases not matched to a gene. In DNA, the CDR3 is TGTGCCAGCAGCCCGACAGGGATGAACACTGAAGCTTTCTTT. Amino acid sequence: CASSPTGMNTEAFF.

The V call is TRBV27, the J call TRBJ2-7; TRBD1 agrees at 9 bases. V shed 5 bases and J 3 bases; nucleotides not matched to a gene: 8. The CDR3 runs to 15 residues. Germline V gene sequence: CDR1 MNHEY, CDR2 SMNVEV (reference sequence). CDR3 loop: CASSQHPGQGYEQYF. CDR3 DNA sequence: TGTGCCAGCAGTCAGCATCCGGGACAGGGCTACGAGCAGTACTTC.

This clone came up once. This chain joins TRBV3-1 (or the pseudogene TRBV3-2) and TRBJ2-7; the match to TRBD1 covers 8 bases. Germline values: CDR1 LGHDT, CDR2 YNNKEL (reference sequence). Unmatched junction bases numbered 8, after V lost 6 bases and J lost 1 base. The CDR3 is 15 residues long. The CDR3 nucleotides read TGTGCCAGCAGACCCACAGGGGGACCGTCCTACGAGCAGTACTTC. This encodes CASRPTGGPSYEQYF.

The genes are TRBV27 and TRBJ2-7; TRBD1 might be the D (6 bases). Deletions cut 5 bases from V and 2 bases from J, with 16 bases between. Germline CDR1 is MNHEY and CDR2 is SMNVEV (reference sequence). CDR3 length: 15 amino acids. The CDR3: CASSLKTGATYEQYF. CDR3 DNA sequence: TGTGCCAGCAGTCTTAAGACAGGAGCTACCTACGAGCAGTACTTC.

This clone appeared once. The chain links TRBV20-1 to TRBJ2-3; D remains unclear. Germline values: CDR1 DFQATT, CDR2 SNEGSKA (reference sequence). The ends were cut back, 3 bases at V and 2 bases at J, with 12 bases in the middle. This CDR3 contains 14 residues. The CDR3 DNA reads as TGCAGTGCTAGTGTAAGCATCATCACAGATACGCAGTATTTT. This codes for CSASVSIITDTQYF.

This chain joins TRBV2 and TRBJ1-5; 7 bases are a match to TRBD1. Germline V gives CDR1 SNHLY, CDR2 FYNNEI. After removal of 8 bases from V and 5 bases from J, the junction contained 9 bases not matched to a gene. The CDR3 has 14 amino acids. The CDR3 loop is CASSEQGSDQPQHF. CDR3 DNA: TGTGCCAGCTCAGAACAGGGGTCGGATCAGCCCCAGCATTTT.

The CDR3 region has the DNA TGTGCCAGCAGAAACCGGCGAGCCGGGGGGACCGGGGAGCTGTTTTTT. This codes for CASRNRRAGGTGELFF. The chain recombines TRBV5-4 with TRBJ2-2; TRBD2 aligns across 7 bases. CDR1 is SGHNT, CDR2 YYREEE, per germline (reference sequence). This CDR3 is built from 16 residues. Germline trimming cut 5 bases from V and 5 bases from J; bases unmatched to any gene: 12.

This chain uses TRBV30 with TRBJ2-3, with D unresolved. Trimming took off 2 bases at V and 6 bases at J, with 9 bases between the two ends. The CDR3 consists of 12 residues. Germline V gives CDR1 GTSNPN, CDR2 SVGIG (reference sequence). The CDR3 nucleotides read TGTGCCTGGAGTACTTCCCCCGATACGCAGTATTTT. It translates to CAWSTSPDTQYF.

The V and J genes are TRBV27 and TRBJ1-6, with D maybe TRBD1 (5 bases). This CDR3 has 16 amino acids. Trimming cost V 6 bases and J 7 bases, with 19 bases left between them. From germline, CDR1 is MNHEY and CDR2 SMNVEV (reference sequence). CDR3 DNA sequence: TGTGCCAGCAGACAACTACAGACAGCTTCAAATTCACCCCTCCACTTT. Amino acids: CASRQLQTASNSPLHF.

J is TRBJ2-4 and V is TRBV30; the match to TRBD2 covers 10 bases. Germline V gene sequence: CDR1 GTSNPN, CDR2 SVGIG (reference sequence). The V segment lost 0 bases and the J segment 1 base; nucleotides outside the gene matches: 9. The CDR3 sequence is 18 residues long. The CDR3 protein is CAWSVISGRAGAKNIQYF. As DNA, the CDR3 is TGTGCCTGGAGTGTAATAAGCGGGAGGGCCGGTGCCAAAAACATTCAGTACTTC.

As for this clone: One junction end disagrees with the germline gene, perhaps due to a read error. The rearrangement links TRBV7-7 to TRBJ2-7, with 8 bases identical to TRBD2. The CDR3 totals 13 residues. CDR1 is SSHAT and CDR2 is FNYEAQ in the germline V gene (reference sequence). The CDR3 region is CASSFSSGYEQYF. In nucleotides, the CDR3 is TGTGCTAGCAGCTTCTCTAGCGGGTACGAGCAGTACTTC. The full variable domain, rest sourced from reference TRBV7-7 and TRBJ2-7, is GAGVSQSPRYKVTKRGQDVTLRCDPISSHATLYWYQQALGQGPEFLTYFNYEAQPDKSGLPSDRFSAERPEGSISTLTIQRTEQRDSAMYRCASSFSSGYEQYFGPGTRLTVT.

This sequence joins TRBV5-8 and TRBJ1-4; no clear D gene. Germline assignment: CDR1 SGHTS and CDR2 YDEGEE. The CDR3 consists of 13 residues. The V end lost 1 base, the J end lost 6 bases, and 7 bases lay between the germline ends. The CDR3: CASSLKAYEKLFF. CDR3 DNA sequence: TGTGCCAGCAGCTTGAAGGCGTATGAAAAACTGTTTTTT.

The chain carries TRBV5-1 and TRBJ1-1, with 8 bases that match TRBD1. From germline, CDR1 is SGHRS and CDR2 YFSETQ. This CDR3 region has 14 residues. J lost 0 bases, V lost 4 bases, and 2 bases had no gene match. CDR3 residues: CASSLDRVNTEAFF. DNA of the CDR3: TGCGCCAGCAGCCTGGACAGGGTGAACACTGAAGCTTTCTTT.

This clone was detected a few times. V is TRBV7-2 and J is TRBJ2-1, with D tentatively TRBD1 or TRBD2 (6 bases each). V lost 1 base and J 1 base, leaving 8 bases between the germline ends. The CDR3 is made up of 15 amino acids. Per the germline V gene, CDR1 is SGHTA and CDR2 is FQGNSA. CDR3 loop: CASSLGGASYNEQFF. In DNA, the CDR3 is TGTGCCAGCAGCTTAGGGGGGGCTTCCTACAATGAGCAGTTCTTC.

V and J are TRBV19 and TRBJ1-4; D call uncertain. The V and J ends lost 4 bases and 0 bases respectively, with 6 bases between them. The CDR3 totals 14 residues. Germline-derived CDR1 and CDR2 are LNHDA and SQIVND (reference sequence). CDR3 residues: CASSTRTTNEKLFF. The CDR3 region has the DNA TGTGCCAGTAGTACTCGGACAACTAATGAAAAACTGTTTTTT.

CDR3 amino acids: CASSEQSFPNEKLFF. CDR3 nucleotides: TGTGCCAGCAGTGAGCAGAGTTTCCCTAATGAAAAACTGTTTTTT. This chain connects TRBV2 to TRBJ1-4, with D unresolved. The CDR3 contains 15 residues. The V end was cut by 3 bases, the J end by 3 bases, with 11 bases between. The V gene's germline CDR1 is SNHLY and CDR2 FYNNEI.

The V call is TRBV18, the J call TRBJ2-2; TRBD2 agrees at 14 bases. Germline CDR1 and CDR2: KGHSH and LQKENI. Trimming at V came to 1 base and at J to 4 bases, leaving 5 bases not matched to a gene. The CDR3 runs to 18 residues. Here the CDR3 DNA reads TGTGCCAGCTCACCACTGGGACTAGCGGGAGTAGGCACCGGGGAGCTGTTTTTT. As protein: CASSPLGLAGVGTGELFF.